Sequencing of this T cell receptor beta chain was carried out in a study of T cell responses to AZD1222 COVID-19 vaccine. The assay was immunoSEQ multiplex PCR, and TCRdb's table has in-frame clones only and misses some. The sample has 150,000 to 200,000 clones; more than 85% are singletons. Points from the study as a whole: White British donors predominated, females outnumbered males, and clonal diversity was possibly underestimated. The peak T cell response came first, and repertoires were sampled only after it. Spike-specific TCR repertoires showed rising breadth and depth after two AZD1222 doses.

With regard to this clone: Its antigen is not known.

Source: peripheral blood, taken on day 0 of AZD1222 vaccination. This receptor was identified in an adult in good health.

CDR3 residues: CASSSPPPTEAFF. In DNA form, the CDR3 reads TGTGCCAGCTCCTCGCCCCCCCCGACTGAAGCTTTCTTT. The chain carries TRBV18 and TRBJ1-1; D is uncertain. Germline CDR1 and CDR2: KGHSH and LQKENI. The CDR3 totals 13 residues. V gave up 6 bases and J gave up 5 bases, with 13 bases separating them.